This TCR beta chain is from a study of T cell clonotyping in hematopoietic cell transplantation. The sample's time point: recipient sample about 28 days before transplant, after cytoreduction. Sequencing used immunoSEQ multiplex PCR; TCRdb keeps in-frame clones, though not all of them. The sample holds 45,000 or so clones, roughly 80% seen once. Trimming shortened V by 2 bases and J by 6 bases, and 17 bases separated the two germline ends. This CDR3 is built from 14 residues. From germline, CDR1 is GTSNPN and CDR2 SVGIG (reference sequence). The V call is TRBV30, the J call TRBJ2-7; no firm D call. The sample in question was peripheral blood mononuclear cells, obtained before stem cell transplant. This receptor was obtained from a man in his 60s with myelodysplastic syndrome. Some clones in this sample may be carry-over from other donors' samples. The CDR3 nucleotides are TGTGCCTGGAGTAAGGTCCGAGATGGTCTCGAGCAGTACTTC. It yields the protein CAWSKVRDGLEQYF.